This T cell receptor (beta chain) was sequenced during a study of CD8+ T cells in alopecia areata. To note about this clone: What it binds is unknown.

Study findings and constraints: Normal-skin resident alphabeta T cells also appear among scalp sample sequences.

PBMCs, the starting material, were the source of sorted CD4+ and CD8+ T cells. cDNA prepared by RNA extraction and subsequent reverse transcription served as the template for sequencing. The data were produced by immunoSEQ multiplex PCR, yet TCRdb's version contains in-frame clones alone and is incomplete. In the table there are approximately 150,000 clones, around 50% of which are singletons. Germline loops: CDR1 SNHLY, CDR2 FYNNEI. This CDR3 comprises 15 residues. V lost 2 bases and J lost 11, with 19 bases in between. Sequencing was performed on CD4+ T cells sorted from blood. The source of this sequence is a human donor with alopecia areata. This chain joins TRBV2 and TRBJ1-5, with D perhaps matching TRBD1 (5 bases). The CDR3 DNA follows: TGTGCCAGCAGTGAACGGGGCAGGACCCAGTTGGCCCAGCATTTT. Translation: CASSERGRTQLAQHF.